The clone carrying this T cell receptor beta chain was counted a few times. Its antigen remains unidentified. Donors were healthy HIV-negative adults without recently reported acute infections or vaccinations. Splitting the CD4+ cells yielded a CD45RA+ naive subset and a CD45RA-negative memory subset. The data originate from a study of shared clonotypes between healthy human individuals. Overall study results and limits: The four-donor shared clonotypes exceeded non-shared clonotypes in generation probability, with non-shared ones scoring lower. Several donors held around 5% of naive CD4 clonotypes in common.

Only in-frame clones appear in the TCRdb table, and some are missing; sequencing was by immunoSEQ multiplex PCR. This table holds about 2,500,000 clones, approximately 94% found once. Material: naive CD4+ T cells sorted from blood. Subset described: CD45RA+ positively selected. The receptor was isolated from a man between 18 and 35 years old in good health.

The CDR3 region is CASSPIKGTYQPQHF. The DNA of the CDR3 is TGTGCCAGCAGCCCGATTAAGGGAACCTATCAGCCCCAGCATTTT. The chain is built from TRBV7-9 and TRBJ1-5; D call uncertain. V lost 5 bases and J lost 5, with 16 bases in between. Germline V gene data show CDR1 as SEHNR and CDR2 as FQNEAQ (reference sequence). This CDR3 spans 15 amino acids.